The 27 T cell receptor beta chains listed next were all sequenced from one sample in a study of T-cell memory formation after mild COVID-19. TCRdb reprocessed the 5' RACE reads with MiXCR, giving one entry per CDR3 protein. Of approximately 350,000 distinct CDR3 sequences in the sample, around 15% were seen once. Specimen: PBMCs or a T cell subset sorted from them (not recorded which). These receptors were collected from a man younger than 35 who had mild COVID-19 (a few samples of this study predate the infection). Cell type and time point are not known.

This clonotype was seen once. The rearrangement joins TRBV21-1 to TRBJ2-7. TRBV21-1 is listed as a pseudogene. The CDR3 is made up of 16 amino acids. CDR3 nucleotides: TGTGCCAGCAGCCCTCGGCAAGGCAGCGGCACCTACGAGCAGTACTTC. Translated: CASSPRQGSGTYEQYF.

This clonotype was recorded many times. V is TRBV5-1 and J is TRBJ2-5; D call uncertain. Trimming pared 5 bases from V and 1 base from J, leaving 15 bases between. Germline CDR1 and CDR2: SGHRS and YFSETQ. This CDR3 is 15 amino acids long. CDR3 region: CASRRVTTFQETQYF. CDR3 nucleotide sequence: TGCGCCAGCAGACGAGTAACCACATTCCAAGAGACCCAGTACTTC.

This clonotype was seen only a few times. The genes are TRBV12-3 or TRBV12-4 and TRBJ1-5, with D hard to call. There are 16 residues in the CDR3. V lost 5 bases and J lost 2, with 16 bases in between. The CDR3 loop reads CASSPPTWAGNQPQHF. In DNA, the CDR3 is TGTGCCAGCAGTCCCCCGACTTGGGCGGGCAATCAGCCCCAGCATTTT.

This clonotype occurred a few times. This chain joins TRBV7-2 and TRBJ1-1; D uncertain. This CDR3 contains 14 residues. Germline lookup yields CDR1 SGHTA and CDR2 FQGNSA. The V end was cut by 5 bases, the J end by 2 bases, with 12 bases between. The CDR3, as DNA: TGTGCCAGCAGCCAAATATGGGGAAACACTGAAGCTTTCTTT. This sequence encodes CASSQIWGNTEAFF.

This clonotype was counted only a few times. The V and J genes are TRBV6-2 or TRBV6-3 and TRBJ1-1, with unresolved D. Germline V gives CDR1 MNHEY, CDR2 SVGEGT. V lost 6 bases, J lost 3 bases, and 14 bases lay in between. This CDR3 is 14 amino acids long. The CDR3 here is CASRRGKVDTEAFF. The CDR3 DNA reads TGTGCCAGCAGGCGAGGGAAGGTGGACACTGAAGCTTTCTTT.

In this sample, this clonotype turned up many times. The rearrangement joins TRBV7-2 to TRBJ2-5, with D hard to call. The CDR3 has 12 amino acids. With 2 bases removed from V and 4 bases from J, the gap between germline ends came to 5 bases. Germline V CDR1 and CDR2: SGHTA, FQGNSA. The CDR3 sequence: CASSLFSETQYF. CDR3 in DNA: TGTGCCAGCAGCTTATTTTCAGAGACCCAGTACTTC.

This clonotype came up a few times. This chain uses TRBV6-5 with TRBJ2-3, with 8 bases identical to TRBD2. This CDR3 has 15 amino acids. Germline V gene data show CDR1 as MNHEY and CDR2 as SVGAGI. The trim removed 4 bases at V and 5 bases at J, leaving 8 bases unmatched. CDR3 amino acids: CASSWSGGSLDTQYF. CDR3 nucleotides: TGTGCCAGCAGTTGGAGCGGGGGTAGCTTAGATACGCAGTATTTT.

V is TRBV18 and J is TRBJ2-7, with 10 bases that match TRBD1. V dropped 5 bases and J dropped 4; count of bases not matched to a gene: 2. The CDR3 has 13 residues. Looked up from germline, CDR1 is KGHSH and CDR2 is LQKENI. DNA for the CDR3: TGTGCCAGCTCAGGGGGACAGGGGTACGAGCAGTACGTC. It codes for CASSGGQGYEQYV.

The V and J genes are TRBV5-4 and TRBJ1-4; the D gene is possibly TRBD1 (5 bases). The CDR3 is made up of 15 amino acids. CDR1 is SGHNT, CDR2 YYREEE, per germline (reference sequence). V was trimmed by 2 bases and J by 6 bases, leaving 14 bases between them. The CDR3 spells CASSFGTQRDEKLFF. In DNA form, the CDR3 reads TGTGCCAGCAGCTTTGGGACTCAAAGAGATGAAAAACTGTTTTTT. Complete variable domain (other parts from reference TRBV5-4 and TRBJ1-4): ETGVTQSPTHLIKTRGQQVTLRCSSQSGHNTVSWYQQALGQGPQFIFQYYREEENGRGNFPPRFSGLQFPNYSSELNVNALELDDSALYLCASSFGTQRDEKLFFGSGTQLSVL.

This clonotype was counted between two and nine times. The chain uses TRBV5-1 and TRBJ2-3; D is possibly TRBD1 (5 bases). Trimming stripped 4 bases from V and 3 bases from J, with 15 bases between. The CDR3 consists of 15 residues. Germline V lookup: CDR1 SGHRS, CDR2 YFSETQ. The CDR3 protein is CASSPLSRVTDTQYF. The CDR3 coding sequence is TGCGCCAGCAGCCCCCTTAGCAGGGTTACAGATACGCAGTATTTT.

The V call is TRBV7-6, the J call TRBJ2-5; D might be TRBD1 (5 bases). The CDR3 has 15 residues. The V end was cut by 0 bases, the J end by 5 bases, with 13 bases between. Germline V CDR1 and CDR2: SGHVS, FNYEAQ. Written as DNA, the CDR3 is TGTGCCAGCAGCTTAGCGCCGGCAGGACACGAGACCCAGTACTTC. The encoded protein is CASSLAPAGHETQYF.

This clonotype was seen a few times. This chain links TRBV7-8 with TRBJ2-2; TRBD1 matches at 8 bases. V dropped 5 bases and J dropped 2; count of bases not matched to a gene: 7. This CDR3 has 16 residues. Germline V gives CDR1 SGHVS, CDR2 FQNEAQ. The CDR3: CASSLKTGVNTGELFF. Written as DNA, the CDR3 is TGTGCCAGCAGCCTTAAGACAGGGGTAAACACCGGGGAGCTGTTTTTT.

This clonotype was detected ten times or more. The CDR3 DNA reads TGCAGTGCTAGTCCTGCCCACGGGACAGGGTCCACAGATACGCAGTATTTT. Its protein is CSASPAHGTGSTDTQYF. This chain links TRBV20-1 with TRBJ2-3; TRBD1 agrees at 9 bases. Trimming cost V 3 bases and J 2 bases; bases outside gene matches: 12. The CDR3 sequence is 17 residues long. Germline-derived CDR1 and CDR2 are DFQATT and SNEGSKA (reference sequence).

V is TRBV3-1 and J is TRBJ2-7, with 8 bases identical to TRBD2. The CDR3 sequence is 19 residues long. Germline CDR1 and CDR2: LGHDT and YNNKEL (reference sequence). Losses at the gene ends were 4 bases for V and 0 bases for J; bases not matched to a gene: 17. As DNA, the CDR3 is TGTGCCAGCAGCCGGGGTCGGGGGGGTCCTTCACCCCTCTCCTACGAGCAGTACGTC. Amino acid sequence: CASSRGRGGPSPLSYEQYV.

A few counts support this clonotype. The J gene is TRBJ2-3, the V gene TRBV5-1; D may match TRBD1 or TRBD2 (5 bases each). There are 16 residues in the CDR3. V was cut by 4 bases and J by 0 bases, with 15 bases left in between. The germline V gene encodes CDR1 SGHRS and CDR2 YFSETQ. The CDR3 sequence: CASSGGRAESTDTQYF. Written as DNA, the CDR3 is TGCGCCAGCAGCGGGGGACGGGCCGAAAGCACAGATACGCAGTATTTT.

This clonotype has more than one count but fewer than ten. V is TRBV12-3 or TRBV12-4 and J is TRBJ2-5; TRBD1 might be the D (6 bases). The CDR3 extends over 13 amino acids. With 4 bases removed from V and 7 bases from J, the gap between germline ends came to 13 bases. The CDR3 sequence: CASSSVGAGTQYF. DNA of the CDR3: TGTGCCAGCAGTTCGGTGGGGGCCGGGACCCAGTACTTC.

This clonotype was counted many times. This sequence joins TRBV7-2 and TRBJ2-2; D gene unclear. Germline V gene sequence: CDR1 SGHTA, CDR2 FQGNSA. V was trimmed by 2 bases and J by 5 bases, leaving 9 bases between them. The CDR3 length is 14 residues. The CDR3: CASSLTLGTGELFF. CDR3 in DNA: TGTGCCAGCAGCTTAACTTTAGGTACCGGGGAGCTGTTTTTT.

This clonotype was seen a few times. This chain connects TRBV4-1 to TRBJ2-7; D call uncertain. The CDR3 runs to 15 residues. V shed 0 bases and J shed 12 bases, with 21 bases lying between them. Germline V gene data show CDR1 as MGHRA and CDR2 as YSYEKL. For the CDR3, the DNA is TGCGCCAGCAGCCAAGAGCCAGGCCCATCCCAGCATCTGTACGTC. Translated, it gives CASSQEPGPSQHLYV.

V usage is TRBV4-1 and J usage is TRBJ2-2; no reliable D call. The CDR3 runs 14 residues. Deletions cut 4 bases from V and 8 bases from J, with 14 bases between. Germline values: CDR1 MGHRA, CDR2 YSYEKL. The CDR3 sequence is CASSPSIMEGELFF. The CDR3 region has the DNA TGCGCCAGCAGCCCCTCGATAATGGAAGGGGAGCTGTTTTTT.

The chain joins TRBV19 to TRBJ2-1; D is unresolved. Trimming pared 3 bases from V and 0 bases from J, leaving 12 bases between. This CDR3 has 16 residues. Germline CDR1 and CDR2: LNHDA and SQIVND (reference sequence). CDR3 DNA sequence: TGTGCCAGTAGTATCGACCCCGGTATCTCCTACAATGAGCAGTTCTTC. It translates to CASSIDPGISYNEQFF.

The rearrangement links TRBV7-8 to TRBJ2-5; TRBD2 might be the D (6 bases). Trimming shortened V by 1 base and J by 2 bases, and 20 bases separated the two germline ends. The germline V gene encodes CDR1 SGHVS and CDR2 FQNEAQ. This CDR3 region has 18 residues. The CDR3 protein is CASSLGGTVIAVQETQYF. In DNA form, the CDR3 reads TGTGCCAGCAGCTTAGGGGGGACCGTCATAGCGGTACAAGAGACCCAGTACTTC.

This clonotype has at least ten counts. The rearrangement joins TRBV3-1 to TRBJ2-3, with TRBD2 identical over 15 bases. The V gene's germline CDR1 is LGHDT and CDR2 YNNKEL (reference sequence). J gave up 4 bases and V 4 bases, and 0 bases lay outside the gene matches. The CDR3 is 15 amino acids. The DNA of the CDR3 is TGTGCCAGCAGCCGGACTAGCGGGGGGGCAGATACGCAGTATTTT. This gives the protein CASSRTSGGADTQYF.

This clonotype was found many times. A read error may produce the germline difference seen at one junction end. The chain uses TRBV7-7 and TRBJ1-4; TRBD1 might be the D (6 bases). The CDR3 has 13 amino acids. Germline CDR1 SSHAT, CDR2 FNYEAQ (reference sequence). The CDR3 coding sequence is TGTGCTAGCAGCAGGGACATTCGCGAAAAACTGTTTTTT. Its protein is CASSRDIREKLFF.

There are a few counts of this clonotype. The chain couples TRBV12-3 or TRBV12-4 to TRBJ1-6; the D gene is possibly TRBD1 (5 bases). Trimming took 5 bases from V and 6 from J, leaving 17 bases between them. The CDR3 totals 16 residues. As DNA, the CDR3 is TGTGCCAGCAGTAGGGCTGGGGCGGACCGTAATTCACCCCTCCACTTT. Its protein product is CASSRAGADRNSPLHF.

V and J are TRBV7-2 and TRBJ1-2; tentative D call: TRBD1 (5 bases). Trimming left V 5 bases short and J 3 bases short, with 13 bases between. Germline assignment: CDR1 SGHTA and CDR2 FQGNSA. The CDR3 is made up of 14 amino acids. The CDR3 DNA is TGTGCCAGCAGCCGAGTGACAGCCGACTATGGCTACACCTTC. This sequence encodes CASSRVTADYGYTF.

CDR3 residues: CASSSRGGGLYEQYF. For the CDR3, the DNA is TGCGCCAGCAGCTCCCGTGGTGGGGGCCTCTACGAGCAGTACTTC. The chain carries TRBV5-1 and TRBJ2-7; D is possibly TRBD1 (6 bases). V was shortened by 3 bases and J by 3 bases, with 16 bases between the two germline ends. This CDR3 has 15 amino acids. In germline, CDR1 is SGHRS, CDR2 YFSETQ.

This clonotype appeared many times. The V gene is TRBV7-8, the J gene TRBJ1-2; 9 nucleotides line up with TRBD1. The CDR3 loop spans 15 amino acids. V was pared by 4 bases and J by 8 bases, with 11 bases of the junction left unmatched. The germline V gene encodes CDR1 SGHVS and CDR2 FQNEAQ. The CDR3 region has the DNA TGTGCCAGCAGCTCAGGGGACAGGGCTAGTTACGGCTACACCTTC. Residues: CASSSGDRASYGYTF.